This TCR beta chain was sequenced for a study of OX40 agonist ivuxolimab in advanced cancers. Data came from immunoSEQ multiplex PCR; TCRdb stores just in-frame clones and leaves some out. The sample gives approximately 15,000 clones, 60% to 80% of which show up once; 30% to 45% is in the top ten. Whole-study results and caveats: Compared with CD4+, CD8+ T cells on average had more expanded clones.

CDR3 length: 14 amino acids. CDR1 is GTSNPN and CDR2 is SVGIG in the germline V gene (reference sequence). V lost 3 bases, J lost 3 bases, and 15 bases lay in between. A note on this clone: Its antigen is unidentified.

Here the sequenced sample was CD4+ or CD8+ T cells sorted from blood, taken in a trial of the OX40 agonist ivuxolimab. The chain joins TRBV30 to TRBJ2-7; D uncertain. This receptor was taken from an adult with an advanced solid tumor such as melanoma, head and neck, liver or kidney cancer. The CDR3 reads CAWSRSTQYYEQYF. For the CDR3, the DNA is TGTGCCTGGAGCCGGAGTACCCAATACTACGAGCAGTACTTC.